Listed below are T cell receptor beta chains from one sample, sequenced in a study of blood T cell repertoires in COVID-19. The table came from immunoSEQ multiplex PCR; TCRdb's copy has only in-frame clones and leaves some out. The sample has roughly 150,000 clones, around 82% seen once; the top ten hold approximately 9.9%. The sample was peripheral blood. Every receptor here comes from a man in his sixties with active or convalescent COVID-19. The CDR3 runs from the conserved cysteine through the conserved F or W. Each record gives: CDR3 length, clone size, J gene, V gene, D gene, CDR3 DNA, CDR3 protein. The D gene is left open where the match is weak. Size values are once, few and many counts, or a class for expanded clones, and some rows have none.

length: 16; size: -; J: TRBJ2-5; V: TRBV29-1; D: TRBD2; DNA: TGCAGCGTTGGAGACAGGTGGATAGCGGGAGGGGAGACCCAGTACTTC; CDR3: CSVGDRWIAGGETQYF
length: 17; size: -; J: TRBJ1-5; V: TRBV6-4; D: TRBD1; DNA: TGTGCCAGCAGTGACCTTCGGACAGGGGATAGCAATCAGCCCCAGCATTTT; CDR3: CASSDLRTGDSNQPQHF
length: 13; size: once; J: TRBJ1-2; V: TRBV6-1; D: -; DNA: TGTGCCAGCAGTGAATTTGGGGGGAGCGGCTACACCTTC; CDR3: CASSEFGGSGYTF
length: 15; size: few; J: TRBJ2-3; V: TRBV29-1; D: -; DNA: TGCAGCGTTGAAGTAGCGAGCCGTTACACAGATACGCAGTATTTT; CDR3: CSVEVASRYTDTQYF
length: 13; size: -; J: TRBJ2-7; V: TRBV11-2; D: TRBD2; DNA: TGTGCCAGCACCCCGGGAGGGCGTCGTTTGCAGTACTTC; CDR3: CASTPGGRRLQYF
length: 13; size: -; J: TRBJ1-2; V: TRBV5-1; D: TRBD1; DNA: TGCGCCAGCAGCTCGACAGGGCTCTATGGCTACACCTTC; CDR3: CASSSTGLYGYTF
length: 14; size: -; J: TRBJ2-7; V: TRBV3-1/TRBV3-2; D: -; DNA: TGTGCCAGCAGCTATCTAGCAGGTACCTACGAGCAGTACTTC; CDR3: CASSYLAGTYEQYF
length: 14; size: -; J: TRBJ2-5; V: TRBV28; D: TRBD1; DNA: TGTGCCAGCAGTCGGACAGGGGCGGTGGAGACCCAGTACTTC; CDR3: CASSRTGAVETQYF
length: 17; size: -; J: TRBJ2-5; V: TRBV4-1; D: TRBD2; DNA: TGCGCCAGCAGCCAAGGTCCCCTAGCGGGAGGAGGGGAGACCCAGTACTTC; CDR3: CASSQGPLAGGGETQYF
length: 14; size: -; J: TRBJ2-3; V: TRBV5-1; D: -; DNA: TGCGCCAGCAGCTTCGGCGGGGACACAGATACGCAGTATTTT; CDR3: CASSFGGDTDTQYF
length: 14; size: -; J: TRBJ1-5; V: TRBV18; D: -; DNA: TGTGCCAGCTCACCGGGGGGAGGCAATCAGCCCCAGCATTTT; CDR3: CASSPGGGNQPQHF
length: 16; size: -; J: TRBJ2-5; V: TRBV7-2; D: TRBD1; DNA: TGTGCCAGCAGCTTAGTTGGCAGGGGGAGAGGGGAGACCCAGTACTTC; CDR3: CASSLVGRGRGETQYF
length: 13; size: many; J: TRBJ2-3; V: TRBV19; D: -; DNA: TGTGCCAGTAGTGCGAGGTACCCAGATACGCAGTATTTT; CDR3: CASSARYPDTQYF
length: 14; size: -; J: TRBJ1-2; V: TRBV3-1/TRBV3-2; D: -; DNA: TGTGCCAGCAGCCAAGATAGTTCGGGTCGGGGCTACACCTTC; CDR3: CASSQDSSGRGYTF
length: 16; size: few; J: TRBJ2-3; V: TRBV19; D: -; DNA: TGTGCCAGTAGTATAGGAGGAAAAGCTAGCACAGATACGCAGTATTTT; CDR3: CASSIGGKASTDTQYF
length: 16; size: -; J: TRBJ1-5; V: TRBV10-3; D: -; DNA: TGTGCCATCAGTGATACAGCAGAGGGTCGCAATCAGCCCCAGCATTTT; CDR3: CAISDTAEGRNQPQHF
length: 15; size: -; J: TRBJ2-3; V: TRBV4-1; D: -; DNA: TGCGCCAGCAGCCCGGGACAACGGGTCACAGATACGCAGTATTTT; CDR3: CASSPGQRVTDTQYF
length: 14; size: -; J: TRBJ2-5; V: TRBV11-1; D: -; DNA: TGTGCCAGCAGTCATAGGGGGTACCAAGAGACCCAGTACTTC; CDR3: CASSHRGYQETQYF
length: 15; size: -; J: TRBJ2-7; V: TRBV3-1/TRBV3-2; D: TRBD2; DNA: TGTGCCAGCAGCCCATCGTCTAGCGGGGGGGCCCAGCAGTACTTC; CDR3: CASSPSSSGGAQQYF
length: 11; size: many; J: TRBJ1-1; V: TRBV4-2; D: -; DNA: TGTGCCAGCAGCCCGGGTGTTGAGGCTTTCTTT; CDR3: CASSPGVEAFF